Following are 26 T cell receptor beta chains from one sample sequenced in a study of T cells in women clearing cervical HPV infection. Clones were sequenced by immunoSEQ multiplex PCR, and TCRdb holds only the in-frame ones, with some missing. This sample's clone table lists around 31,000 clones. The material sequenced was blood buffy coat. Receptors originate from a woman aged 18 to 75 with a cervical HPV16 infection that either progressed to CIN3+ or cleared (not recorded which).

Worth noting for this clone: The DNA ends 3 residues before the CDR3 does, and the rest of the CDR3 is filled in from the germline J gene. This chain connects TRBV20-1 to TRBJ2-4; TRBD2 matches 8 bases. The CDR3 totals 15 residues. Per germline, CDR1 DFQATT and CDR2 SNEGSKA (reference sequence). V lost 0 bases and J lost 5; bases outside the gene matches: 6. CDR3 DNA (partial): TGCAGTGCTAGAGATTCGGGGGGGGGCCAAAACATT. Translating it yields CSARDSGGGQNI. The complete CDR3 sequence is CSARDSGGGQNIQYF.

Notes on this clone: The read is 3 residues too short to cover the CDR3 end, so that end is filled in from the germline J gene. V and J are TRBV24-1 and TRBJ2-1; possibly TRBD2 for D (6 bases). The V and J ends lost 0 bases and 4 bases respectively, with 18 bases between them. Per the germline V gene, CDR1 is KGHDR and CDR2 is SFDVKD. CDR3 length equals 18 residues. The CDR3 sequence is CATSDLSGGRGNYNEQFF. The sequenced CDR3 bases are TGTGCCACCAGTGATTTGAGTGGCGGCCGCGGGAATTACAATGAG.

Regarding this clone: The CDR3 is cut off 3 residues early in the read; its end comes from the germline J gene. The rearrangement links TRBV20-1 to TRBJ1-6; tentative D call: TRBD1 (6 bases). Trimming removed 5 bases from V and 2 bases from J, with 13 bases in between. The length of the CDR3 is 15 residues. The germline V gene has CDR1 DFQATT and CDR2 SNEGSKA (reference sequence). CDR3 DNA, as far as it was read: TGCAGTGCTGAGGGGAAGGGGGCCTATAATTCACCC. Amino acids: CSAEGKGAYNSP. The full CDR3 is CSAEGKGAYNSPLHF.

In the case of this clone: The CDR3 end lies 3 residues beyond the end of the read and is filled in from the germline J gene. The chain has TRBV12-3 or TRBV12-4 and TRBJ2-7; D gene uncertain. The CDR3 is 14 residues long. The V end was cut by 4 bases, the J end by 2 bases, with 12 bases between. The sequenced CDR3 bases are TGTGCCAGCAGTTCAAGCGACCGCACCTACGAG. As protein: CASSSSDRTYE. The complete CDR3 protein is CASSSSDRTYEQYF.

As for this clone: Sequence at one end of the junction differs from germline and may be a read error. The read stops 3 residues short of the end of the CDR3; the missing end is completed from the germline J gene. V usage is TRBV4-2 and J usage is TRBJ2-5, with D possibly matching TRBD2 (5 bases). Looked up from germline, CDR1 is LGHNA and CDR2 is YNFKEQ. The CDR3 extends over 13 amino acids. CDR3 DNA (partial): TGCGCCAGCAGCCAAGACCCCCGGGGGACC. Encoded protein: CASSQDPRGT. The CDR3 in its entirety is CASSQDPRGTQYF.

As regards this clone: The sequence runs out 3 residues before the end of the CDR3; the remainder is reconstructed from the germline J gene. The chain carries TRBV28 and TRBJ2-3; D possibly corresponds to TRBD1 (5 bases). Germline assignment: CDR1 MDHEN and CDR2 SYDVKM. The ends were cut back, 4 bases at V and 1 base at J, with 9 bases in the middle. The CDR3 loop spans 14 amino acids. The CDR3 loop reads CASSYPTGTDTQYF. The sequenced CDR3 bases are TGTGCCAGCAGTTACCCGACAGGCACAGATACG.

Regarding this clone: The read is 3 residues too short to cover the CDR3 end, so that end is filled in from the germline J gene. J is TRBJ1-1 and V is TRBV7-9; D uncertain. This CDR3 contains 14 residues. Trimming took 5 bases from V and 0 from J, leaving 10 bases between them. Germline V lookup: CDR1 SEHNR, CDR2 FQNEAQ (reference sequence). This chain's CDR3 is CASSPKGLNTEAFF. The part of the CDR3 DNA that was read is TGTGCCAGCAGCCCGAAGGGCCTGAACACTGAA.

Of note for this clone: With the read ending 3 residues before the CDR3 end, the germline J gene is used to fill in that end. The gene calls are TRBV13 and TRBJ2-4; D is unclear. There are 13 residues in the CDR3. V was trimmed by 5 bases and J by 3 bases, leaving 8 bases between them. Germline CDR1 is PRHDT and CDR2 is FYEKMQ (reference sequence). CDR3 DNA (partial): TGTGCCAGCAGCCCCCCAGACAAAAACATT. Translated, it gives CASSPPDKNI. The whole CDR3 protein is CASSPPDKNIQYF.

In regard to this clone: From the germline J gene comes the end of the CDR3, since the read stops 3 residues before it. This chain connects TRBV6-2 or TRBV6-3 to TRBJ2-1, with D possibly being TRBD1 (6 bases). This CDR3 has 15 residues. Trimming took 10 bases from V and 0 from J, leaving 16 bases between them. The germline V gene has CDR1 MNHEY and CDR2 SVGEGT. The part of the CDR3 DNA that was read is TGTGCCACTTCAATCCGGGACAACTCCTACAATGAG. This translates into CATSIRDNSYNE. The complete CDR3 reads CATSIRDNSYNEQFF.

A word on this clone: The read terminates 3 residues before the CDR3 end, so the remaining end is supplied by the germline J gene. The chain employs TRBV7-2 and TRBJ1-1; TRBD1 aligns across 8 bases. The length of the CDR3 is 13 residues. Looked up from germline, CDR1 is SGHTA and CDR2 is FQGNSA. The CDR3 spells CASSLARDREAFF. The part of the CDR3 DNA that was read is TGTGCCAGCAGCTTAGCCCGGGACAGGGAA.

On this clone itself: The read ends 3 residues shy of where the CDR3 ends; the end is completed using the germline J gene. The chain has TRBV7-9 and TRBJ1-2; 9 positions match TRBD1. The CDR3 has 12 amino acids. Germline CDR1 SEHNR, CDR2 FQNEAQ (reference sequence). CDR3 bases read: TGTGCCAGCAGCTGGGACAGGGACGAC. Translating gives CASSWDRDD. The full CDR3 protein reads CASSWDRDDYTF.

In the case of this clone: Read coverage stops 3 residues before the CDR3 terminus; the germline J gene supplies the remainder. The chain employs TRBV11-3 and TRBJ2-4; maybe TRBD2 (5 bases). The CDR3 extends over 13 amino acids. CDR1 and CDR2 (germline): SGHNT, YENEEA. Trimming cost V 5 bases and J 7 bases, with 12 bases left between them. CDR3 region: CASSPRTGNIQYF. Incomplete CDR3 DNA: TGTGCCAGCAGCCCAAGGACGGGGAACATT.

Worth noting for this clone: The CDR3 extends 3 residues past the end of the read, so its final part is completed from the germline J gene. The chain carries TRBV3-1 (or the pseudogene TRBV3-2) and TRBJ1-1; D ambiguous. Germline CDR1 is LGHDT and CDR2 is YNNKEL (reference sequence). The CDR3 runs to 12 residues. CDR3 DNA, as far as it was read: TGTGCCAGCAGCCAAGATCTAAGAAAA. Its protein product is CASSQDLRK. The whole CDR3 protein reads CASSQDLRKAFF.

A note on this clone: The read halts 3 residues ahead of the CDR3 end, with the missing end drawn from the germline J gene. The V gene is TRBV2, the J gene TRBJ2-3, with TRBD2 as a possible D gene (5 bases). Germline V gene lookup returns CDR1 SNHLY and CDR2 FYNNEI. The CDR3 totals 16 residues. V lost 4 bases, J lost 0 bases, and 14 bases lay in between. The CDR3 loop reads CASSVSGMRSTDTQYF. The part of the CDR3 DNA that was read is TGTGCCAGCAGTGTTTCGGGGATGAGGAGCACAGATACG.

In the case of this clone: The sequenced fragment ends 3 residues before the CDR3 boundary, so the rest is inferred from the germline J gene. The chain recombines TRBV20-1 with TRBJ2-7; 8 positions agree with TRBD2. Germline CDR1 DFQATT, CDR2 SNEGSKA (reference sequence). This CDR3 has 11 residues. V was pared by 5 bases and J by 5 bases, with 2 bases of the junction left unmatched. The sequenced part of the CDR3 DNA is TGCAGTGCTTCTAGCGGGCACGAG. It yields the protein CSASSGHE. The complete CDR3 sequence is CSASSGHEQYF.

For this clone: The read halts 3 residues ahead of the CDR3 end, with the missing end drawn from the germline J gene. The chain couples TRBV2 to TRBJ2-2, with 10 nucleotides matching TRBD2. The V segment lost 4 bases and the J segment 1 base; nucleotides outside the gene matches: 0. Per the germline V gene, CDR1 is SNHLY and CDR2 is FYNNEI. The CDR3 is 15 residues long. CDR3 in amino acids: CASSVAGGNTGELFF. CDR3 DNA, as far as it was read: TGTGCCAGCAGTGTAGCGGGGGGGAACACCGGGGAG.

Details on this clone: The sequence runs out 3 residues before the end of the CDR3; the remainder is reconstructed from the germline J gene. This chain joins TRBV7-9 and TRBJ1-2, with 7 nucleotides matching TRBD1. The germline V gene has CDR1 SEHNR and CDR2 FQNEAQ (reference sequence). J gave up 6 bases and V 1 base, and 5 bases lay outside the gene matches. This CDR3 is 14 amino acids long. CDR3: CASSLVDRVDGYTF. The covered CDR3 bases are TGTGCCAGCAGCTTAGTCGACAGGGTTGATGGC. Variable domain in full (rest from reference TRBV7-9 and TRBJ1-2): DTGVSQNPRHKITKRGQNVTFRCDPISEHNRLYWYRQTLGQGPEFLTYFQNEAQLEKSRLLSDRFSAERPKGSFSTLEIQRTEQGDSAMYLCASSLVDRVDGYTFGSGTRLTVV.

Notes on this clone: The read ends 3 residues before the CDR3 terminus; that terminus is restored from the germline J gene. V and J are TRBV6-1 and TRBJ2-3; D might be TRBD1 (5 bases). The CDR3 covers 15 residues. V lost 0 bases and J lost 6, with 13 bases in between. Germline V CDR1 and CDR2: MNHNS, SASEGT. CDR3 bases read: TGTGCCAGCAGTGAAGCGGCAGGGTTGGACGATACG. This sequence encodes CASSEAAGLDDT. The complete CDR3 sequence is CASSEAAGLDDTQYF.

In regard to this clone: The read stops 3 residues short of the end of the CDR3; the missing end is completed from the germline J gene. The V call is TRBV5-1, the J call TRBJ1-6; 7 nucleotides align to TRBD1. CDR3 length: 15 amino acids. Germline CDR1 reads SGHRS; CDR2 reads YFSETQ. Trimming removed 5 bases from V and 7 bases from J; junction bases left unmatched: 9. This chain's CDR3 is CASRITAGGNSPLHF. The CDR3 DNA, read in part, is TGCGCCAGCAGGATCACGGCAGGGGGGAATTCACCC. The entire variable domain, with the rest obtained from reference TRBV5-1 and TRBJ1-6, is as follows: KAGVTQTPRYLIKTRGQQVTLSCSPISGHRSVSWYQQTPGQGLQFLFEYFSETQRNKGNFPGRFSGRQFSNSRSEMNVSTLELGDSALYLCASRITAGGNSPLHFGNGTRLTVT.

As regards this clone: The read ends 3 residues early relative to the CDR3; the germline J gene fills the gap. The V call is TRBV5-1, the J call TRBJ2-5; 10 bases align to TRBD2. Germline assignment: CDR1 SGHRS and CDR2 YFSETQ. The trim removed 0 bases at V and 5 bases at J, leaving 7 bases unmatched. The CDR3 consists of 16 residues. Partial CDR3 DNA: TGCGCCAGCAGCTTGGGAGGTAGCGGGAGGAGGGAGACC. This translates into CASSLGGSGRRET. The full CDR3 sequence reads CASSLGGSGRRETQYF.

On this clone: Read coverage stops 3 residues before the CDR3 terminus; the germline J gene supplies the remainder. V gene TRBV18 combines with J gene TRBJ2-1; 7 bases fit TRBD1. Germline loops: CDR1 KGHSH, CDR2 LQKENI. The junction had 11 bases not matched to a gene; V was cut back by 0 bases and J by 6 bases. The CDR3 has 17 amino acids. The covered CDR3 bases are TGTGCCAGCTCACCACCGGCGGACAGGTCCCCCCCCAATGAG. It codes for CASSPPADRSPPNE. The full CDR3 protein is CASSPPADRSPPNEQFF.

A remark on this clone: The read ends 3 residues before the CDR3 terminus; that terminus is restored from the germline J gene. This chain links TRBV20-1 with TRBJ2-3; 9 bases match TRBD1. The CDR3 is 15 amino acids. The germline V gene has CDR1 DFQATT and CDR2 SNEGSKA (reference sequence). The chain's CDR3 is CSARDTTGGKETQYF. The covered CDR3 bases are TGCAGTGCTAGAGATACGACAGGGGGAAAAGAGACG.

Remarks on this clone: The sequenced fragment ends 3 residues before the CDR3 boundary, so the rest is inferred from the germline J gene. The V gene is TRBV5-1, the J gene TRBJ1-3, with a weak D call TRBD1 (5 bases). The CDR3 runs 15 residues. CDR1 is SGHRS and CDR2 is YFSETQ in the germline V gene. Trimming took off 0 bases at V and 1 base at J, with 8 bases between the two ends. The CDR3 loop is CASSLAQGSGNTIYF. The part of the CDR3 DNA that was read is TGCGCCAGCAGCTTGGCCCAGGGTTCTGGAAACACC.

As for this clone: The read is 3 residues too short to cover the CDR3 end, so that end is filled in from the germline J gene. This chain connects TRBV20-1 to TRBJ2-1, with D perhaps matching TRBD1 (6 bases). The V and J ends lost 2 bases and 7 bases respectively, with 18 bases between them. The CDR3 runs 15 residues. CDR1 DFQATT and CDR2 SNEGSKA come from the germline V gene (reference sequence). CDR3 bases read: TGCAGTGCTAGAAGGGGGAGTTTCGGTGCAAATGAG. This translates into CSARRGSFGANE. The whole CDR3 region reads CSARRGSFGANEQFF.

As concerns this clone: The read stops 3 residues short of the end of the CDR3; the missing end is completed from the germline J gene. The chain links TRBV5-1 to TRBJ2-3; D is undetermined. Germline V lookup: CDR1 SGHRS, CDR2 YFSETQ. The CDR3 consists of 13 residues. V lost 3 bases and J lost 0, with 5 bases in between. This CDR3 is CASSSSSTDTQYF. The part of the CDR3 DNA that was read is TGCGCCAGCAGCTCCTCTAGCACAGATACG.

Remarks on this clone: The CDR3 end is not reached by the read, which stops 3 residues before it; the germline J gene fills it in. V and J are TRBV20-1 and TRBJ2-5; D is possibly TRBD1 (8 bases). CDR3 length: 15 residues. Deletions cut 5 bases from V and 4 bases from J, with 20 bases between. The V gene's germline CDR1 is DFQATT and CDR2 SNEGSKA (reference sequence). CDR3: CSAPDRDRGGETQYF. The sequenced CDR3 bases are TGCAGTGCTCCGGACAGGGATCGCGGGGGAGAGACC.